The subject of this entry is one TCR beta chain. This sample's treatment: oral pan-JAK inhibitor, 5-10 mg twice daily. Collected material from alopecia areata patients comprised lesional scalp punch biopsies and peripheral blood. The data were obtained in a study of CD8+ T cells in alopecia areata. CDR1 and CDR2 (germline): MGHRA, YSYEKL. V was clipped by 4 bases and J by 7 bases; unmatched bases: 4. The CDR3 has 14 amino acids. cDNA reverse transcribed from extracted RNA served as the sequencing template. Repertoires were generated with immunoSEQ multiplex PCR, while TCRdb's copy carries only in-frame clones and drops some. This sample has around 270,000 clones, with more than 45% found just once.

The chain links TRBV4-1 to TRBJ1-6; the match to TRBD1 covers 7 bases. The sequenced sample was CD4+ T cells sorted from blood, obtained at week 24, from a patient treated with tofacitinib. The sequence was obtained from a human donor with alopecia areata. As DNA, the CDR3 is TGCGCCAGCAGCCCGGACAGGAAGAATTCACCCCTCCACTTT. This translates into CASSPDRKNSPLHF.